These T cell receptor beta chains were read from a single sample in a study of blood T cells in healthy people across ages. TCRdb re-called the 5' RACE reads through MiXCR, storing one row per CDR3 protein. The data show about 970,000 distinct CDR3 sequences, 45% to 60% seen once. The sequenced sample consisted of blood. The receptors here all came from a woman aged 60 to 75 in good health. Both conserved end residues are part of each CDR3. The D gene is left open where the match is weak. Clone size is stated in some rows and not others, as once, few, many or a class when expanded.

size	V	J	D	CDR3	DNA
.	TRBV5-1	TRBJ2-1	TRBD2	CASSSDSGAYNEQFF	TGCGCCAGCAGCTCCGATAGCGGGGCCTACAATGAGCAGTTCTTC
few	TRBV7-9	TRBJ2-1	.	CASSLSSHNEQFF	TGTGCCAGCAGCTTAAGCAGCCACAATGAGCAGTTCTTC
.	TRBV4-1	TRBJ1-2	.	CASSQWGSRADYGYTF	TGCGCCAGCAGCCAATGGGGGTCCCGAGCTGACTATGGCTACACCTTC
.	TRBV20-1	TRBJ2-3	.	CSAKSPATSTDTQYF	TGCAGTGCTAAATCCCCAGCAACTAGCACAGATACGCAGTATTTT
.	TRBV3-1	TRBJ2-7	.	CASSQDRMSVSSYEQYF	TGTGCCAGCAGCCAAGATCGGATGAGCGTAAGCTCCTACGAGCAGTACTTC
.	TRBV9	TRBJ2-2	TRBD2	CASSVVAGGTNTGELFF	TGTGCCAGCAGCGTAGTAGCGGGAGGGACGAACACCGGGGAGCTGTTTTTT
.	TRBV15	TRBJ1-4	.	CATSRDQRQHNEKLFF	TGTGCCACCAGCCGAGATCAGCGCCAGCATAATGAAAAACTGTTTTTT
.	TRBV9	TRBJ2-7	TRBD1	CASSANDGTALYEQYF	TGTGCCAGCAGCGCGAACGACGGGACAGCCCTTTACGAGCAGTACTTC
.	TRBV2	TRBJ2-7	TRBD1	CASNRRQRGQEQYF	TGTGCCAGCAATAGAAGACAGAGGGGACAGGAGCAGTACTTC
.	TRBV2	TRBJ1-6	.	CASSEALENSPLHF	TGTGCCAGCAGTGAAGCGCTCGAGAATTCACCCCTCCACTTT
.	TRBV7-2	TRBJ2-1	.	CASSSQVVGSNEQFF	TGTGCCAGCAGCTCCCAGGTCGTAGGAAGCAATGAGCAGTTCTTC
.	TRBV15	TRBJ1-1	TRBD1	CATSRHGQVPEAFF	TGTGCCACCAGCAGACATGGACAGGTTCCTGAAGCTTTCTTT
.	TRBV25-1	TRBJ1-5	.	CASAARGSQPQHF	TGTGCCAGCGCGGCCAGGGGCAGTCAGCCCCAGCATTTT
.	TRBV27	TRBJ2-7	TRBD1	CASSLGTGQYEQYF	TGTGCCAGCAGTTTAGGGACAGGGCAGTACGAGCAGTACTTC
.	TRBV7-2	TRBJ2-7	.	CASSSRTSNYEQYF	TGTGCCAGCAGCTCCCGGACAAGTAACTACGAGCAGTACTTC
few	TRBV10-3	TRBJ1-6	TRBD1	CAIRKGQENSPLHF	TGTGCCATCAGAAAGGGACAGGAGAATTCACCCCTCCACTTT
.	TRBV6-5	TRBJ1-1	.	CATGGWNTEAFF	TGTGCCACTGGGGGATGGAACACTGAGGCTTTCTTT
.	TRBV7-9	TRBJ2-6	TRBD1	CASSYTGGTGANVLTF	TGTGCCAGCAGCTATACAGGGGGAACAGGGGCCAACGTCCTGACTTTC
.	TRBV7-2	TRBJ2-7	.	CASSSPGRYEQYF	TGTGCCAGCAGCTCCCCGGGCCGCTACGAGCAGTACTTC
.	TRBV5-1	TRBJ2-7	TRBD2	CASSSRTSGRNYNEQYF	TGCGCCAGCAGCTCCCGGACTAGCGGGAGGAACTACAATGAGCAGTACTTC